A single sample is the source of the 28 T cell receptor beta chains below, sequenced in a study of cytomegalovirus exposure and HLA in healthy donors (TCRdb year 2017). The method was the immunoSEQ multiplex PCR assay. A mixture of 60 forward primers for TCR Vbeta segments and 13 reverse primers for TCR Jbeta segments was used in the multiplex PCR. This is the immuneACCESS table as TCRdb keeps it, with only in-frame sequences that have V and J called. A part of the clones is gone; compared with another copy, unresolved V genes explain less than half, and the rest is unexplained. Across this sample there are fewer than 200,000 clones, with 68% seen only once. The ten biggest clones cover 3.5% to 5% of the sample. Specimen: PBMCs. The receptors were sampled from a woman between 18 and 30 years old in good health and CMV-seropositive.

The rearrangement links TRBV2 to TRBJ1-5; D is perhaps TRBD1 (5 bases). The CDR3 has 14 amino acids. Trimming cost V 8 bases and J 2 bases, with 13 bases left between them. Looked up from germline, CDR1 is SNHLY and CDR2 is FYNNEI. The CDR3, as DNA: TGTGCCAGCGTTGGAGGGGCGGGCAATCAGCCCCAGCATTTT. Amino acids: CASVGGAGNQPQHF.

This chain joins TRBV11-1 and TRBJ1-4; perhaps TRBD1 as D (6 bases). The CDR3 has 17 residues. The germline CDR1 and CDR2 sequences are SGHAT and FQDESV (reference sequence). With 5 bases removed from V and 8 bases from J, the gap between germline ends came to 24 bases. The CDR3 DNA reads as TGTGCCAGCAGCCAATTAAGTCGGGGGGCGCCTTGGGAAAAACTGTTTTTT. Protein product: CASSQLSRGAPWEKLFF.

V usage is TRBV9 and J usage is TRBJ2-7; perhaps TRBD2 as D (5 bases). Germline V CDR1 and CDR2: SGDLS, YYNGEE. The CDR3 runs to 15 residues. Trimming took 1 base from V and 6 from J, leaving 17 bases between them. CDR3 nucleotide sequence: TGTGCCAGCAGCGTAACCTCTGGTAGAGGGTCCGAGCAGTACTTC. Protein sequence: CASSVTSGRGSEQYF.

The rearrangement links TRBV2 to TRBJ2-3; TRBD2 matches at 10 bases. After removal of 6 bases from V and 11 bases from J, the junction contained 2 bases not matched to a gene. The germline gives CDR1 SNHLY, CDR2 FYNNEI. The CDR3 is 11 residues long. Written as DNA, the CDR3 is TGTGCCAGCAGGGCTAGCGGGGGGCAGTATTTT. This encodes CASRASGGQYF.

This chain's CDR3 is CATRRTGTQETQYF. CDR3 DNA: TGTGCCACCAGGAGGACAGGGACACAAGAGACCCAGTACTTC. The V call is TRBV15, the J call TRBJ2-5, with 8 bases that match TRBD1. The V and J ends lost 6 bases and 2 bases, in that order; junction bases with no gene match: 5. This CDR3 contains 14 residues. Germline CDR1 LNHNV, CDR2 YYDKDF (reference sequence). Drawing the rest from reference TRBV15 and TRBJ2-5, the complete variable domain is DAMVIQNPRYQVTQFGKPVTLSCSQTLNHNVMYWYQQKSSQAPKLLFHYYDKDFNNEADTPDNFQSRRPNTSFCFLDIRSPGLGDTAMYLCATRRTGTQETQYFGPGTRLLVL.

The chain carries TRBV6-5 and TRBJ1-4, with a tentative D call TRBD1 (5 bases). This CDR3 comprises 15 residues. The V gene lost 5 bases and the J gene lost 8 bases, with 18 bases spanning the gap. Germline-derived CDR1 and CDR2 are MNHEY and SVGAGI. The CDR3 coding sequence is TGTGCCAGCAGTACGCGCAGGGAGGGCTGGGAAAAACTGTTTTTT. This gives the protein CASSTRREGWEKLFF.

The rearrangement links TRBV5-4 to TRBJ2-1; D not certain. V was cut by 0 bases and J by 6 bases, with 13 bases left in between. This CDR3 is 15 amino acids long. CDR1 and CDR2 from the germline V gene are SGHNT and YYREEE (reference sequence). CDR3 residues: CASSLERVRSNEQFF. The DNA of the CDR3 is TGTGCCAGCAGCTTGGAACGGGTTAGAAGCAATGAGCAGTTCTTC.

The rearrangement joins TRBV2 to TRBJ1-1; D is unresolved. Germline V gene sequence: CDR1 SNHLY, CDR2 FYNNEI. Trimming cost V 8 bases and J 2 bases, with 9 bases left between them. The CDR3 consists of 12 residues. In DNA, the CDR3 is TGTGCCAGCCTCAGGCTTAACACTGAAGCTTTCTTT. It is translated as CASLRLNTEAFF. The full variable domain, completed using reference TRBV2 and TRBJ1-1, is EPEVTQTPSHQVTQMGQEVILRCVPISNHLYFYWYRQILGQKVEFLVSFYNNEISEKSEIFDDQFSVERPDGSNFTLKIRSTKLEDSAMYFCASLRLNTEAFFGQGTRLTVV.

The chain uses TRBV5-5 and TRBJ1-5; 7 bases are a match to TRBD1. V gave up 2 bases and J gave up 7 bases; unmatched junction bases: 3. This CDR3 has 13 residues. Germline V lookup: CDR1 SGHKS, CDR2 YYEKEE (reference sequence). The CDR3 DNA sequence: TGTGCCAGCAGCTTACAGGGGCGGCAGCCCCAGCATTTT. This codes for CASSLQGRQPQHF.

The V and J genes are TRBV30 and TRBJ1-5; D gene ambiguous. CDR1 is GTSNPN and CDR2 is SVGIG in the germline V gene (reference sequence). This CDR3 spans 11 amino acids. Deletions cut 0 bases from V and 7 bases from J, with 4 bases between. CDR3 sequence reads: CAWSVGQPQHF. CDR3 coding DNA: TGTGCCTGGAGTGTCGGGCAGCCCCAGCATTTT. Full variable domain (rest looked up from reference TRBV30 and TRBJ1-5): SQTIHQWPATLVQPVGSPLSLECTVEGTSNPNLYWYRQAAGRGLQLLFYSVGIGQISSEVPQNLSASRPQDRQFILSSKKLLLSDSGFYLCAWSVGQPQHFGDGTRLSIL.

The rearrangement links TRBV9 to TRBJ1-1; D possibly corresponds to TRBD1 (5 bases). The CDR3 is 15 residues long. V gave up 4 bases and J gave up 1 base, with 14 bases separating them. Germline lookup yields CDR1 SGDLS and CDR2 YYNGEE. The CDR3 nucleotides read TGTGCCAGCAGCCCTTGGGGGGTGACGAACACTGAAGCTTTCTTT. It codes for CASSPWGVTNTEAFF.

V is TRBV6-1 and J is TRBJ1-3; 9 bases match TRBD1. The CDR3 length is 17 residues. Germline V gene data show CDR1 as MNHNS and CDR2 as SASEGT. Losses at the gene ends were 3 bases for V and 5 bases for J; bases not matched to a gene: 11. The CDR3 DNA sequence: TGTGCCAGCAGTGAGACGGGACAGGGCGTCGGGAGAAACACCATATATTTT. This encodes CASSETGQGVGRNTIYF.

The chain is built from TRBV25-1 and TRBJ2-6; tentative D call: TRBD2 (5 bases). Germline loops: CDR1 MGHDK, CDR2 SYGVNS. V was trimmed by 6 bases and J by 0 bases, leaving 18 bases between them. The CDR3 runs to 18 residues. The CDR3 sequence is CASSAPGKLISGANVLTF. For the CDR3, the DNA is TGTGCCAGCAGCGCCCCGGGAAAATTAATCTCTGGGGCCAACGTCCTGACTTTC.

The chain links TRBV6-6 to TRBJ2-7; a weak D match, TRBD1 (6 bases). Germline CDR1 MNHNY, CDR2 SVGAGI (reference sequence). Trimming took 0 bases from V and 2 from J, leaving 11 bases between them. The CDR3 spans 15 residues. This chain's CDR3 is CASSYSGAVTYEQYF. CDR3 sequence (DNA): TGTGCCAGCAGTTACTCGGGGGCGGTAACCTACGAGCAGTACTTC.

The chain joins TRBV6-5 to TRBJ2-7, with D possibly being TRBD2 (6 bases). The CDR3 runs to 13 residues. Germline values: CDR1 MNHEY, CDR2 SVGAGI. V was cut by 6 bases and J by 3 bases, with 12 bases left in between. This chain's CDR3 is CASSPSESYEQYF. The CDR3 DNA follows: TGTGCCAGCAGCCCTAGCGAGAGCTACGAGCAGTACTTC.

The J gene is TRBJ2-3, the V gene TRBV30, with a tentative D call TRBD2 (6 bases). This CDR3 comprises 16 residues. V lost 7 bases to trimming and J lost 5 bases, with 25 bases between them. The V gene's germline CDR1 is GTSNPN and CDR2 SVGIG (reference sequence). The DNA for the CDR3 is TGTGCCTCCGATCCAGGTGCGGGATCCCTCGGAGATACGCAGTATTTT. This translates into CASDPGAGSLGDTQYF.

V gene TRBV30 combines with J gene TRBJ1-5; 7 positions agree with TRBD1. CDR3 length: 15 residues. Germline assignment: CDR1 GTSNPN and CDR2 SVGIG (reference sequence). J was trimmed by 3 bases and V by 0 bases; bases with no gene match: 5. This chain's CDR3 is CAWSVMGQYNQPQHF. CDR3 nucleotides: TGTGCCTGGAGTGTAATGGGACAGTACAATCAGCCCCAGCATTTT.

The chain employs TRBV6-5 and TRBJ1-2; 7 positions match TRBD1. Germline CDR1 and CDR2: MNHEY and SVGAGI. The CDR3 loop spans 15 amino acids. V lost 4 bases, J lost 10 bases, and 15 bases stayed unmatched. DNA for the CDR3: TGTGCCAGCAGTTCAAAGGTGGGACAGTCTTCCGACTACACCTTC. Its translation: CASSSKVGQSSDYTF.

This clone has just a few counts. This chain uses TRBV29-1 with TRBJ2-1; 7 bases agree with TRBD1. The CDR3 has 14 residues. Germline V CDR1 and CDR2: SQVTM, ANQGSEA. J gave up 6 bases and V 3 bases, and 8 bases lay outside the gene matches. CDR3 DNA: TGCAGCGTTGATGGGACAGCCCTCCGCAATGAGCAGTTCTTC. Residues: CSVDGTALRNEQFF.

The rearrangement uses TRBV5-4 and TRBJ1-1; D is possibly TRBD1 (6 bases). There are 12 residues in the CDR3. Germline loops: CDR1 SGHNT, CDR2 YYREEE (reference sequence). Trimming cost V 4 bases and J 6 bases, with 10 bases left between them. CDR3 amino acids: CASSTWTAEAFF. The CDR3 region has the DNA TGTGCCAGCAGCACCTGGACAGCTGAAGCTTTCTTT.

The chain is built from TRBV10-3 and TRBJ1-6; D possibly corresponds to TRBD1 (5 bases). The CDR3 totals 14 residues. Trimming pared 7 bases from V and 9 bases from J, leaving 16 bases between. In germline, CDR1 is ENHRY, CDR2 SYGVKD. The CDR3 bases are TGTGCCATCAAGGCCTCAGGGTTGAGTTCACCCCTCCACTTT. Its translation is CAIKASGLSSPLHF.

The rearrangement uses TRBV19 and TRBJ1-6, with D perhaps matching TRBD1 (6 bases). From germline, CDR1 is LNHDA and CDR2 SQIVND (reference sequence). This CDR3 region has 19 residues. V was cut by 4 bases and J by 0 bases, with 19 bases left in between. The CDR3 region has the DNA TGTGCCAGTAGTACTTACGGGACATCCGCGAGCTCCTATAATTCACCCCTCCACTTT. Protein: CASSTYGTSASSYNSPLHF.

The rearrangement uses TRBV28 and TRBJ2-7; TRBD2 matches 9 bases. The CDR3 runs 16 residues. After removal of 4 bases from V and 7 bases from J, the junction contained 14 bases not matched to a gene. CDR1 and CDR2 from the germline V gene are MDHEN and SYDVKM. The CDR3 protein is CASSSVVGTSLGEQYF. Written as DNA, the CDR3 is TGTGCCAGCAGTTCCGTGGTAGGGACTAGCCTCGGGGAGCAGTACTTC.

The chain is built from TRBV5-6 and TRBJ1-2, with 9 bases aligning to TRBD1. CDR1 is SGHDT and CDR2 is YYEEEE in the germline V gene. V trimming: 4 bases; J trimming: 3 bases; junction bases outside the gene matches: 7. The CDR3 has 15 amino acids. DNA for the CDR3: TGTGCCAGCAGCGAGGGACAGGGCGTTTACTATGGCTACACCTTC. Its protein is CASSEGQGVYYGYTF.

This clone was found a few times. The V call is TRBV23-1, the J call TRBJ2-1, with a tentative D call TRBD2 (6 bases). TRBV23-1 is an ORF, with its function uncertain. The CDR3 sequence is 15 residues long. Trimming pared 4 bases from V and 4 bases from J, leaving 14 bases between. The CDR3 DNA sequence: TGCGCCAGCAGTCCGGGACTCCGGATATACAATGAGCAGTTCTTC. Translation: CASSPGLRIYNEQFF.

This chain joins TRBV7-6 and TRBJ2-7; 7 nucleotides match TRBD1. CDR1 SGHVS and CDR2 FNYEAQ come from the germline V gene. V lost 1 base, J lost 0 bases, and 3 bases stayed unmatched. The CDR3 covers 15 residues. CDR3 amino acids: CASSLGQGVSYEQYF. CDR3 DNA: TGTGCCAGCAGCTTAGGGCAGGGGGTCTCCTACGAGCAGTACTTC.

This clone was observed a handful of times. CDR3 DNA: TGTGCCAGCAGCTTACGGGACTACGTCACAGATACGCAGTATTTT. It yields the protein CASSLRDYVTDTQYF. The chain uses TRBV7-9 and TRBJ2-3; 7 nucleotides align to TRBD2. The CDR3 has 15 residues. V shed 2 bases, J shed 2 bases, and the junction held 4 bases outside the gene matches. The germline V gene encodes CDR1 SEHNR and CDR2 FQNEAQ (reference sequence).

This clone was observed a few times. The chain joins TRBV29-1 to TRBJ2-1; D not certain. Germline CDR1 SQVTM, CDR2 ANQGSEA. This CDR3 comprises 11 residues. V was shortened by 7 bases and J by 6 bases, with 10 bases between the two germline ends. The DNA for the CDR3 is TGCAGCGCTCCTAGTCTCAATGAGCAGTTCTTC. It yields the protein CSAPSLNEQFF.